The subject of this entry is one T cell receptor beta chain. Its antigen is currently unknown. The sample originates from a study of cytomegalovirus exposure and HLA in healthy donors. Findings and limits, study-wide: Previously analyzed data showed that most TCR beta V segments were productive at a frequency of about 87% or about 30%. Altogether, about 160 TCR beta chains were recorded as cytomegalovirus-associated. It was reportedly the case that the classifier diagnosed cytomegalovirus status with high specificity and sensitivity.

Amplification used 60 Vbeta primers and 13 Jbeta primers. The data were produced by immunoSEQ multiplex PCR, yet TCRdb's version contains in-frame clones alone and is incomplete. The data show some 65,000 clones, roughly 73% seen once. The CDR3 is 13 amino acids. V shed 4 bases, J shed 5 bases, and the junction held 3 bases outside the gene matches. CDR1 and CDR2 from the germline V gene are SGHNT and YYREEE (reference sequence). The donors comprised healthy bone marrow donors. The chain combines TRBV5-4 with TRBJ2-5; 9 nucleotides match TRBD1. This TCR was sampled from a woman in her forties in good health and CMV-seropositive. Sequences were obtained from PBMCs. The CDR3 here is CASSGQGSETQYF. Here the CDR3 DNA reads TGTGCCAGCAGCGGACAGGGGAGCGAGACCCAGTACTTC. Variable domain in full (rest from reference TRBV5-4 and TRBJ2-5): ETGVTQSPTHLIKTRGQQVTLRCSSQSGHNTVSWYQQALGQGPQFIFQYYREEENGRGNFPPRFSGLQFPNYSSELNVNALELDDSALYLCASSGQGSETQYFGPGTRLLVL.